The entry below describes one T cell receptor (beta chain). Its antigen is currently not known. Base qualities are not recorded, but no much larger clone differs from it by a single base. The library was produced with the immunoSEQ multiplex PCR assay. For the multiplex PCR, a mixture combining 60 forward primers for TCR Vbeta segments and 13 reverse primers for TCR Jbeta segments was used. A multiplex PCR assay on genomic DNA amplified the CDR3 region of rearranged TCR beta genes. The amplified TCR beta libraries were sequenced on the Illumina HiSeq System as 87-base-pair reads. The authors' analysis ran thus. A later analysis counted about 80 million unique TCR beta chains across the 690 or so repertoires, and 9 million to 14 million of these chains were shared by at least two donors. To remove PCR and sequencing errors, raw reads were error-corrected and collapsed into unique sequences using a nearest-neighbor algorithm that merged closely related sequences. Alignment of CDR3 sequences to IMGT reference sequences was used to assign V, D and J gene segments. For a sequence to be retained, a match of at least six nucleotides to both a V gene segment and a J gene segment was required. A rearrangement was called productive if the CDR3 had no stop codons and remained in frame with V and J, and every other rearrangement was called non-productive. CDR3 was defined by IMGT convention, running from the second conserved V-encoded cysteine to the conserved J-encoded phenylalanine. The earlier analysis of roughly 590 of the donors excluded sequences that lacked an unambiguous match to a single V gene segment. An earlier analysis of a few hundred of the donors classified V segments as functional when productive rearrangements were above 56.7% and as segregating when the standard deviation between donors was above 5%. A statistical classification framework was developed to diagnose cytomegalovirus status using the catalog of TCR beta chain sequences. A later analysis assigned V and J genes by comparing TCR nucleotide sequences with IMGT/GENE-DB human TR gene sequences. A later analysis assigned CDR3 sequences and most-parsimonious VDJ recombination scenarios with the TCRdist pipeline. A later analysis defined each TCR beta chain by its CDR3 amino acid sequence plus V-gene family, and excluded reads lacking a unique V-gene family. In a later analysis, around 650 highly shared, low-generation-probability nucleotide sequences were removed to address suspected cross-contamination and a sequencing artifact. A later analysis calculated a clonal expansion index for each public chain from normalized within-repertoire ranks of inferred template counts. A later analysis computed generation probabilities with a VDJ recombination model fitted to out-of-frame rearrangements, and checked the results against IGoR. In a later analysis, TCR-TCR, TCR-HLA and TCR-CMV co-occurrence was scored with hypergeometric tests, and a repertoire-size bias correction was applied to TCR pairs. False discovery rates were estimated in a later analysis by permuting HLA or CMV assignments 20 times. A later analysis grouped co-occurring TCRs with DBSCAN, adding TCRdist sequence similarity when clustering within HLA-allele-positive subsets. Co-occurrence clustering excluded repertoires with fewer than 30,000 or more than 120,000 public chains, plus five with anomalous nucleotide sharing. Imported from immuneACCESS, the table was reduced by TCRdb to in-frame sequences with V and J called. These copies leave out some clones; in studies compared against another copy, an unresolved V gene accounts for under half, and the cause of the remainder is not known. The DNA was the basis for D and trimming; V, J and clone size are from that table. The table for this sample lists 220,000 or so clones; around four fifths of them were counted only once. The ten top clones hold 3.5% to 4% of the sample.

The entry originates in a study of cytomegalovirus exposure and HLA in healthy donors (dated by TCRdb to 2017 to 2019). Regarding the study in general: An earlier analysis of several hundred of the donors reported 250 to 350 Gb of sequence data and 95 million to 120 million unique TCR beta sequences obtained from 180 million or so T cells. The study aimed to test whether signatures of past pathogen exposure could be identified by cataloging public T cell receptors. Typing coverage differed by locus: A, B, C, DRB1 and DQB1 were typed in roughly 620-630 donors, DQA1 in 500 to 550, DPA1 in 600 to 610, and DPB1 in around 490. Every discovery cohort repertoire had been produced on one sequencing platform. An earlier analysis of around 580 of the donors used high-throughput TCR beta sequencing to judge whether each TCR beta V gene segment behaved as functional or pseudogenic. The genetic ancestry cluster associated with self-reported Caucasian donors included over 80% of the roughly 380 genotyped donors. Alongside the repertoire data, information on donor age, sex, ethnicity and CMV serostatus was compiled. Several DR-DQ haplotypes were handled as single units for association and clustering because linkage in the cohort was strong. Rather than using new phenotypic data, the later analysis identified candidate immune exposures from TCR beta sequences and from how often those sequences occurred across donors. In a later genetic analysis, genome-wide SNP genotypes for about 60% of the 666 donors were used, and that subset was treated as a discovery cohort. Class I and class II HLA loci were covered by the typing at four-digit resolution. Besides the first cohort of around 700 subjects, a separate validation cohort made up of 120 different subjects was used. To predict cytomegalovirus infection status, the study brought together high-throughput TCR immunosequencing, statistical association of individual TCRs with disease status, and machine learning. A later analysis re-analyzed previously published TCR beta repertoires from hundreds of donors and added high-resolution HLA genotyping to study TCR occurrence patterns. The study profiled the T cell repertoires of some 610 subjects by immunosequencing and related them to cytomegalovirus serostatus. Roughly 300 gigabases of sequencing data and around 85 million unique TCR sequences made up an early release that covered fewer than 650 HLA-typed donors. On average, around 230,000 unique TCR beta nucleotide sequences were sequenced per donor among 398 genotyped donors of the cohort, with 15% to 20% of those sequences being non-productive. Overall study outcomes, separate from this receptor: The classifier was reported to diagnose cytomegalovirus status with high specificity and sensitivity in both the original and validation cohorts. A total of about 180 TCR beta chains were listed by the study as associated with cytomegalovirus. A group of highly shared sequence variants was considered likely to be a technical artifact of the sequencing pipeline. Because counts were too low, seventeen rarely observed V segments, including chromosome 9 orphons, were excluded from the earlier analysis of 500 to 700 of the donors. Several of the top co-occurrence clusters appeared to be linked to parvovirus B19, influenza, CMV and Epstein-Barr virus, according to a later analysis. In a later analysis, HLA-associated TCR beta chains were found to be more clonally expanded and to have lower generation probabilities than equally common non-associated chains. In a later analysis, TCR association rates were found to vary across HLA loci, with the most associated TCRs seen for DRB1 alleles and the fewest for HLA-C alleles. Most TCR sequences were observed very rarely across donors, whereas some public TCRs were present in many individuals. Only TCR beta chains were sequenced in this cohort, and the absence of alpha or paired-chain data limited detectable features. Linkage disequilibrium might explain the correlated functional status among segregating V segments, but an unknown experimental factor could not be excluded. A later genetic analysis associated a missense DCLRE1C variant with V-gene and J-gene trimming of TCR beta chains, and an independent cohort replicated the association. Assigning TCR associations to individual alleles was difficult when HLA alleles, especially DR and DQ, strongly co-occurred. Broadly in line with IMGT annotations, most TCR beta V segments showed up in productive rearrangements about 87% or about 30% of the time in an earlier analysis of a few hundred of the donors. The presence/absence analyses assumed that sequencing depth was roughly uniform across donors, and that assumption may not be true. In a later analysis, some 18,000 TCR beta sequences were associated with specific HLA alleles at a false discovery rate of 0.05. Immune exposure information for the cohort was limited to CMV serostatus. Because HLA typing was missing for some donors at each locus, association tests included only the typed subset. In vitro tests confirmed that a few of the cytomegalovirus-associated TCR beta chains recognize cytomegalovirus antigens. According to the authors, the approach could potentially be generalized to other disease states and immunological phenotypes. Compared with the approximately 670-donor mean, donors in an Asian-associated ancestry cluster had fewer N-insertions in productive TCRs, according to a later genetic analysis. In a later analysis, most CMV-associated TCR beta chains were found to appear HLA-restricted, with HLA associations seemingly driven largely by CMV exposure. A further reported finding was that TCR beta sequences accurately predicted the HLA-A and HLA-B alleles for most subjects in the first cohort.

In total, approximately 610 healthy bone marrow donors made up the cohort. At the time of sampling, every cohort member was nominally healthy, though immune exposures that went unrecorded were likely present. The donor was CMV seronegative and belonged to the group of over 300 seronegative cohort members. Every donor gave a peripheral blood sample, and the peripheral blood mononuclear cells from that sample were used for TCR beta sequencing. The Qiagen DNeasy Blood Extraction Kit was used to extract genomic DNA from the blood cell samples. This receptor was obtained from a male donor in good health and CMV-seronegative. Sequences were obtained from PBMCs.

DNA sequence: TGTGCCAGCAGCTTAGTTGGAGAAAGACTAGCGGGAGACGGGGAGCTGTTTTTT. Its product reads: CASSLVGERLAGDGELFF. Rearrangement joined TRBV7-6 to TRBJ2-2, with 12 bases in between that match TRBD2. Trimming leaves V shorter by 1 base and J shorter by 7 bases, with the junction holding 10 bases beyond the gene matches. The CDR3 runs 18 amino acids, cysteine and phenylalanine included. The read is trimmed to its CDR3 DNA, 54 bases read in frame from base 1. According to the germline V gene, CDR1 reads SGHVS and CDR2 reads FNYEAQ.